The present T cell receptor beta chain was sequenced within a study of control samples from healthy donors and cancer patients (TCRdb year 2020). Libraries were constructed by the immunoSEQ multiplex PCR assay. TCRdb stores this immuneACCESS table with in-frame sequences only. Part of the clones is absent; in the studies checked, under half of the shortfall reflects unresolved V genes, and no reason is known for the rest. The sample records around 90,000 clones, around four fifths of which are singletons. The ten largest clonotypes hold approximately 20% of the sample. This clone showed up just a few times. Its antigen is unknown. No quality values exist for individual bases; no much larger clone is one base distant. The CDR3 spans 15 residues, from the cysteine through the phenylalanine. Only the CDR3 region is kept as DNA, spanning 45 bases read in frame from base 1. As encoded in the germline V gene (reference sequence), CDR1 is SEHNR while CDR2 is FQNEAQ. Trimmed from V: 5 bases; trimmed from J: 2 bases; junction bases lacking a gene match: 8.

The source of this sequence is a man aged 25 to 40 in good health. The sequenced material came from blood. This chain is built from TRBV7-9 and TRBJ1-1; TRBD1 lines up with 7 middle nucleotides. Read as DNA, the sequence is TGTGCCAGCAGCGACTTACAGGGGCAAAACACTGAAGCTTTCTTT. This codes for CASSDLQGQNTEAFF.